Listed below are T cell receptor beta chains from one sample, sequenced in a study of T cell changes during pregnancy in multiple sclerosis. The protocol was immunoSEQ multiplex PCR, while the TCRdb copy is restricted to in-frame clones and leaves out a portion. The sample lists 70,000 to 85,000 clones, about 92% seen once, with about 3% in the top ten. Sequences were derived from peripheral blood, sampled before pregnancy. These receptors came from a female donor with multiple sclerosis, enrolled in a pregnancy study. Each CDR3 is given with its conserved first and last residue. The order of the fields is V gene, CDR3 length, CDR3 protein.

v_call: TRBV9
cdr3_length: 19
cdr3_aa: CASSLRTSGRAKTDNEQFF

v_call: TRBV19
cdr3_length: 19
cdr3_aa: CASSFVGPGGRGSNQPQHF

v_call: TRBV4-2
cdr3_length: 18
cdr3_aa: CASSQDRSNSGSSYEQYF

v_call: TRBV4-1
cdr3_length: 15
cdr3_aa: CASSQFFGGMVGYTF

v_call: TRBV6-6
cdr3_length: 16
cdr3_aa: CASSPVTGGSNSPLHF

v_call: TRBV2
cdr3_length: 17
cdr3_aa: CASSEIGGTSPDNEQFF

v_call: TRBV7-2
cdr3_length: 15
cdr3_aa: CASSLLAGSTDTQYF

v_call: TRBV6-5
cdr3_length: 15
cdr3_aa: CASKYRGLVLDEQYF

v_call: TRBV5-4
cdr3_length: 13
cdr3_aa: CASSTPGQGSSFF

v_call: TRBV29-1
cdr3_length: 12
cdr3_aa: CSVEVNQETQYF

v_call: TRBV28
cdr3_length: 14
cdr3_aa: CASSSRRPQETQYF

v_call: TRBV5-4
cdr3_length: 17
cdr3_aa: CASSLESGRTRTDTQYF

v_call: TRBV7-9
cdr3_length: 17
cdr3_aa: CASSLDRLAGGGNEQFF

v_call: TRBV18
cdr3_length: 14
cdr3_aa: CASSGTSGTYEQYF

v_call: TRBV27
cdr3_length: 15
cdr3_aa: CASSLTTQGNYGYTF

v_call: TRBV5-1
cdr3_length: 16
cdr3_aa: CASSLGQASNTGELFF

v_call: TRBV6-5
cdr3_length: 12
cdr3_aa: CASSLQGYEQYF

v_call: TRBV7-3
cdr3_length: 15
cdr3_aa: CASSLQGGRQGTQYF

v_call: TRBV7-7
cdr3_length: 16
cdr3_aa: CASSAASGRADETQYF

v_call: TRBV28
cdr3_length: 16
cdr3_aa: CASSDNPTGSSYEQYF

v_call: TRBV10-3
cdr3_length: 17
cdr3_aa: CAISATRSNLPKNIQYF

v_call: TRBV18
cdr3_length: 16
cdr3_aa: CASSPRLAGGYNEQFF

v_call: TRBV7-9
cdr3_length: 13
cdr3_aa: CASSSQGVREQYF

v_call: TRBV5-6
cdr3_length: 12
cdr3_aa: CASSRGVQPQHF

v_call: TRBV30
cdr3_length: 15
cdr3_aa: CAWSVGGRATDTQYF

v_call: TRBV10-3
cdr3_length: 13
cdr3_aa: CAIRPEVEEKLFF

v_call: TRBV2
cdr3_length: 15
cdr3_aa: CASEAGTVSGNTIYF

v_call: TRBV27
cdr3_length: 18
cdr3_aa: CASSKLISGGAGNQPQHF

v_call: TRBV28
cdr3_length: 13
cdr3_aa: CASSFYQGTEAFF

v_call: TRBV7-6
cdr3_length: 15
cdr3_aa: CASSLGQNTGNTIYF

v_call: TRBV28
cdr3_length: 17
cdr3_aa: CASSSGTGQRLYNEQFF

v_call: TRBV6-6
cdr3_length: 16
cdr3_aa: CAGRGGTSGSLETQYF

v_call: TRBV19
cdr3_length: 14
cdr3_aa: CASSIGTSTDTQYF

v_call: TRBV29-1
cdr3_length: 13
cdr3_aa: CSVTGQEPYEQYF